These T cell receptor beta chains were read from a single sample in a study of cytomegalovirus exposure and HLA in healthy donors. Sequenced by immunoSEQ multiplex PCR; TCRdb stores in-frame clones only, minus some. The table lists about 180,000 clones, approximately 84% of them singletons. Sequenced material: PBMCs. The origin of the receptors is a boy aged 2 to 10 in good health and CMV-seronegative. Each CDR3 is given with its conserved first and last residue. D genes are given only for firm matches. A row's size may be missing; if present it is once, few, many or a size class.

15,.,TRBV11-2,.,TRBJ2-7,TGTGCCAGCAGCCTTCCGGCGGGGGCTCACTACGAGCAGTACTTC,CASSLPAGAHYEQYF
17,.,TRBV10-3,.,TRBJ2-5,TGTGCCATCAGTGAGTCGGGTGGCGGGCGCAGACAAGAGACCCAGTACTTC,CAISESGGGRRQETQYF
15,.,TRBV6-1,.,TRBJ1-2,TGTGCCAGCAGTGGAGAAAGCTTATCTTACCATGGCTACACCTTC,CASSGESLSYHGYTF
16,TRBD2,TRBV28,few,TRBJ2-7,TGTGCCAGCAGTTTTTCGGTAGCGGGAGGGCCATACGAGCAGTACTTC,CASSFSVAGGPYEQYF
14,.,TRBV7-6,.,TRBJ1-1,TGTGCCAGCACCTGGGGCAGGGCCGACACTGAAGCTTTCTTT,CASTWGRADTEAFF
18,TRBD2,TRBV2,few,TRBJ2-2,TGTGCCAGCAGTCCCCCCCCTAGCGGGAGAGCGAACACCGGGGAGCTGTTTTTT,CASSPPPSGRANTGELFF
15,TRBD2,TRBV7-2,.,TRBJ2-7,TGTGCCAGCAGCTCGGGACTAGCGGGCCACTACGAGCAGTACTTC,CASSSGLAGHYEQYF
16,.,TRBV6-1,.,TRBJ1-1,TGTGCCAGCAGTGAAGCGCTTCGGCGGGGCGGAGCTGAAGCTTTCTTT,CASSEALRRGGAEAFF
16,.,TRBV10-2,.,TRBJ2-3,TGCGCCAGCAGTGAGTCCCGTAGCGGAAACACAGATACGCAGTATTTT,CASSESRSGNTDTQYF
16,.,TRBV7-5,.,TRBJ2-5,TGTGTCAGAAGTCCAAATCCGGGACAGTCTCAAGAGACCCAGTACTTC,CVRSPNPGQSQETQYF
15,TRBD1,TRBV10-1,once,TRBJ1-1,TGCGCCAGCAGCGGTCCCGGGACAGGGAGTTCTGAAGCTTTCTTT,CASSGPGTGSSEAFF
15,TRBD2,TRBV7-2,.,TRBJ2-1,TGTGCCAGCAGCTTAGGGGGACTAGCGGGAGGGAAGCAGTTCTTC,CASSLGGLAGGKQFF
15,TRBD2,TRBV11-3,once,TRBJ2-3,TGTGCCAGCAGCTCTAGCGGTCCTACCACAGATACGCAGTATTTT,CASSSSGPTTDTQYF
16,TRBD2,TRBV10-3,.,TRBJ2-7,TGTGCCATCAGTGAGCGGGCGGTAGCGGGATTCCGGGGGCAGTACTTC,CAISERAVAGFRGQYF
19,.,TRBV19,.,TRBJ2-1,TGTGCCAGTAGTATTCTCCCCGCACGAGGGATGTCATCCTACAATGAGCAGTTCTTC,CASSILPARGMSSYNEQFF
15,TRBD1,TRBV7-6,.,TRBJ2-7,TGTGCCAGCAGCCCCCAACCGGGACAGGGATACGAGCAGTACTTC,CASSPQPGQGYEQYF
15,.,TRBV19,.,TRBJ1-1,TGTGCCAGTAGTATAGATACGGGGACAAATACTGAAGCTTTCTTT,CASSIDTGTNTEAFF
13,.,TRBV5-1,.,TRBJ2-7,TGCGCCAGCAGCCCTGGGGCGGACTACGGGCAGTACTTC,CASSPGADYGQYF
13,.,TRBV6-5,.,TRBJ2-1,TGTGCCAGCGGGAGGGGGAAATACAATGAGCAGTTCTTC,CASGRGKYNEQFF
14,TRBD2,TRBV5-4,.,TRBJ2-1,TGTGCCAGCAGCTTGTGGACTAGTTCGAGTGAGCAGTTCTTC,CASSLWTSSSEQFF
15,TRBD2,TRBV7-2,.,TRBJ2-7,TGTGCCAGCAGTCTAGCGGGAGGCCCTACCTACGAGCAGTACTTC,CASSLAGGPTYEQYF
15,.,TRBV2,.,TRBJ2-3,TGTGCCAGCAGTCTCCGGGACACCAGCACAGATACGCAGTATTTT,CASSLRDTSTDTQYF
12,.,TRBV7-6,.,TRBJ2-3,TGTGCCAGCAGCCTCCGCACAGATACGCAGTATTTT,CASSLRTDTQYF
14,.,TRBV19,.,TRBJ2-3,TGTGCCAGTAGTACGGGGACAACGGGAGATACGCAGTATTTT,CASSTGTTGDTQYF
15,.,TRBV30,.,TRBJ2-3,TGTGCCTGGAGTGTAGGGGGATGGGTCACAGATACGCAGTATTTT,CAWSVGGWVTDTQYF
14,.,TRBV7-9,few,TRBJ1-1,TGTGCCAGCAGCCCCGGACAGACCTACACTGAAGCTTTCTTT,CASSPGQTYTEAFF
15,.,TRBV9,.,TRBJ2-3,TGTGCCAGCAGCCCGAAACTAGATAGCACAGATACGCAGTATTTT,CASSPKLDSTDTQYF
14,.,TRBV4-1,.,TRBJ1-2,TGCGCCAGCAGCCGACCGGGGACAAACTATGGCTACACCTTC,CASSRPGTNYGYTF
15,.,TRBV5-1,.,TRBJ1-4,TGCGCCAGCAGCACGACAGGAACAACTAATGAAAAACTGTTTTTT,CASSTTGTTNEKLFF
15,.,TRBV9,once,TRBJ2-5,TGTGCCAGCAGCGTAACAGGGGCGGGAAGAGAGACCCAGTACTTC,CASSVTGAGRETQYF
14,.,TRBV6-1,once,TRBJ1-1,TGTGCCAGCAGCGCCTTGGGTGGGGGGACTGAAGCTTTCTTT,CASSALGGGTEAFF
16,.,TRBV28,few,TRBJ1-4,TGTGCCAGCAGTTCCCCCACCTCGGGGACTAATGAAAAACTGTTTTTT,CASSSPTSGTNEKLFF
13,.,TRBV19,once,TRBJ1-1,TGTGCCTCGGGGGGACGGGTGAACACTGAAGCTTTCTTT,CASGGRVNTEAFF
13,.,TRBV28,.,TRBJ2-5,TGTGCCAGCAGTCGCCCCCCGGGTGAGACCCAGTACTTC,CASSRPPGETQYF
16,.,TRBV18,.,TRBJ2-7,TGTGCCAGCTCTCCCGTCAATCAGGGTTCGGTCGGCGAGCAGTACTTC,CASSPVNQGSVGEQYF
17,TRBD1,TRBV2,few,TRBJ2-6,TGTGCCAGCACGGGACAGGGTATTATCTCTGGGGCCAACGTCCTGACTTTC,CASTGQGIISGANVLTF
15,TRBD2,TRBV5-4,.,TRBJ2-1,TGTGCCAGCAGCTTGGTGGGGGAGGGCCTCCATGAGCAGTTCTTC,CASSLVGEGLHEQFF
14,TRBD1,TRBV2,.,TRBJ1-2,TGTGCCAGCAGGAAGGGACAGGGGGCATATGGCTACACCTTC,CASRKGQGAYGYTF
19,TRBD1,TRBV4-2,.,TRBJ1-5,TGTGCCAGCAGCCAAGGCCCTAGACAGGGCAGGCTGGACAATCAGCCCCAGCATTTT,CASSQGPRQGRLDNQPQHF
15,.,TRBV11-2,.,TRBJ2-1,TGTGCCAGCAGCTTAGGTTCGACTAGAGACAATGAGCAGTTCTTC,CASSLGSTRDNEQFF
12,TRBD1,TRBV29-1,.,TRBJ2-2,TGCAGCGTTTACAGGGGGAGCGGGGAGCTGTTTTTT,CSVYRGSGELFF
14,TRBD1,TRBV6-1,.,TRBJ1-6,TGTGCCAGCAGCATGACAGGGGTGGAGGGTCCCCTCCACTTT,CASSMTGVEGPLHF
15,TRBD2,TRBV7-8,.,TRBJ2-7,TGTGCCAGCAGCTTACTGACTAGCGGGAGCTACGAGCAGTACTTC,CASSLLTSGSYEQYF
16,TRBD1,TRBV6-5,.,TRBJ2-2,TGTGCCAGCAGTTACTCCCGGACAGGGGGCACCGGGGAGCTGTTTTTT,CASSYSRTGGTGELFF
14,.,TRBV5-4,.,TRBJ2-7,TGTGCCAGCAGCTTGCGGGAGACACCCTACGAGCAGTACTTC,CASSLRETPYEQYF
12,TRBD2,TRBV7-9,.,TRBJ2-1,TGTGCCAGCAGCTTTGCGGGAGGGGAGCAGTTCTTC,CASSFAGGEQFF
17,.,TRBV4-2,.,TRBJ1-2,TGTGCCAGCAGCCAAGGCCTGGACAGCCATTTGGGCTATGGCTACACCTTC,CASSQGLDSHLGYGYTF
15,.,TRBV6-5,once,TRBJ2-5,TGTGCCAGCAGTTATAGGTCCGGGGTACACAGGGAGCAGTACTTC,CASSYRSGVHREQYF
12,TRBD2,TRBV6-1,once,TRBJ2-7,TGTGCCACCTTAGCGGGGGTACAGGAGCAGTACTTC,CATLAGVQEQYF
13,TRBD2,TRBV5-1,.,TRBJ2-1,TGCGCCAGCAGCTCCGGGACTAGCTATGAGCAGTTCTTC,CASSSGTSYEQFF
13,.,TRBV27,.,TRBJ2-2,TGTGCCAGCAGTTTATTTCCGGGGAGTGAGCTGTTTTTT,CASSLFPGSELFF
11,.,TRBV30,.,TRBJ1-2,TGTGCCTGGAGTCGCCCCGGTGGCTACACCTTC,CAWSRPGGYTF
16,TRBD1,TRBV28,.,TRBJ1-2,TGTGCCAGCAGTTCAACAGGGGGAGAGGGGCACTATGGCTACACCTTC,CASSSTGGEGHYGYTF